This is a list of T cell receptor beta chains from one sample in a study of blood T cells in healthy people across ages. TCRdb reprocessed the 5' RACE reads via MiXCR and lists one record per CDR3 protein. The data show fewer than 2,000,000 distinct CDR3 sequences, with roughly a third seen just once and around 10% held by the top ten. The sequenced sample consisted of blood. The receptors here all came from a woman in her 30s in good health. The CDR3 runs from the conserved cysteine through the conserved F or W. A D gene is named only where the DNA matches it firmly. For some rows the clone size is stated as once, few or many, or as a class when expanded; others skip it.

cdr3_length: 12
v_call: TRBV6-2/TRBV6-3
d_call: -
j_call: TRBJ2-7
clone_size: few
cdr3_nt: TGTACCAGCAGTTACGAAGCCTACGAGCAGTACTTC
cdr3_aa: CTSSYEAYEQYF

cdr3_length: 14
v_call: TRBV19
d_call: -
j_call: TRBJ2-3
clone_size: -
cdr3_nt: TGTGCCAGTAGTGCCACAGGGATCACAGATACGCAGTATTTT
cdr3_aa: CASSATGITDTQYF

cdr3_length: 13
v_call: TRBV20-1
d_call: -
j_call: TRBJ1-1
clone_size: few
cdr3_nt: TGCAGTGCTAGAGGGATCAAGGCCACTGAAGCTTTCTTT
cdr3_aa: CSARGIKATEAFF

cdr3_length: 20
v_call: TRBV15
d_call: -
j_call: TRBJ1-6
clone_size: -
cdr3_nt: TGTGCCACCAGCAGTCCGAACCAGGGGACCCTTGCCTTATCGAATTCACCCCTCCACTTT
cdr3_aa: CATSSPNQGTLALSNSPLHF

cdr3_length: 16
v_call: TRBV4-1
d_call: TRBD1
j_call: TRBJ2-3
clone_size: -
cdr3_nt: TGCGCCAGCAGCCAAGATCGGGGGACAGGGCAAGATACGCAGTATTTT
cdr3_aa: CASSQDRGTGQDTQYF

cdr3_length: 15
v_call: TRBV6-2/TRBV6-3
d_call: -
j_call: TRBJ2-7
clone_size: -
cdr3_nt: TGTGCCAGCAGTTACTCGCGAGGGGGACCCTACGAGCAGTACTTC
cdr3_aa: CASSYSRGGPYEQYF

cdr3_length: 14
v_call: TRBV5-6
d_call: -
j_call: TRBJ2-7
clone_size: few
cdr3_nt: TGTGCCAGCAGCTCCCAGGTGCGATCCTACGAGCAGTACTTC
cdr3_aa: CASSSQVRSYEQYF

cdr3_length: 11
v_call: TRBV6-6
d_call: -
j_call: TRBJ1-2
clone_size: few
cdr3_nt: TGTGCCAGCAGTAGGGACACTGGCTACACCTTC
cdr3_aa: CASSRDTGYTF

cdr3_length: 14
v_call: TRBV20-1
d_call: -
j_call: TRBJ1-5
clone_size: few
cdr3_nt: TGCAGTGCTAGAGATGAAGGGGTGGCTCAGCCCCAGCATTTT
cdr3_aa: CSARDEGVAQPQHF

cdr3_length: 14
v_call: TRBV28
d_call: -
j_call: TRBJ2-5
clone_size: few
cdr3_nt: TGTGCCAGCCGTGGCGGGAAGGCCCAAGAGACCCAGTACTTC
cdr3_aa: CASRGGKAQETQYF

cdr3_length: 15
v_call: TRBV4-1
d_call: TRBD1
j_call: TRBJ1-6
clone_size: few
cdr3_nt: TGCGCCAGCAGCACACGACAGGGTATGGATTCACCCCTCCACTTT
cdr3_aa: CASSTRQGMDSPLHF

cdr3_length: 15
v_call: TRBV27
d_call: -
j_call: TRBJ1-2
clone_size: -
cdr3_nt: TGTGCCAGCAGTCCCGCGGGGGGGGCTAACTATGGCTACACCTTC
cdr3_aa: CASSPAGGANYGYTF

cdr3_length: 16
v_call: TRBV14
d_call: TRBD2
j_call: TRBJ2-5
clone_size: few
cdr3_nt: TGTGCCAGCAGCCGTCGACTAGCGGGAGGGCAAGAGACCCAGTACTTC
cdr3_aa: CASSRRLAGGQETQYF

cdr3_length: 14
v_call: TRBV7-9
d_call: -
j_call: TRBJ2-5
clone_size: -
cdr3_nt: TGTGCCAGCAGTTCCCAGGGGTGGCAAGAGACCCAGTACTTC
cdr3_aa: CASSSQGWQETQYF

cdr3_length: 14
v_call: TRBV3-1
d_call: -
j_call: TRBJ2-7
clone_size: many
cdr3_nt: TGTGCCAGCAGCCTCTCTACAAGCTCCTACGAGCAGTACTTC
cdr3_aa: CASSLSTSSYEQYF

cdr3_length: 19
v_call: TRBV11-2
d_call: TRBD1
j_call: TRBJ2-3
clone_size: few
cdr3_nt: TGTGCCAGCAGCTCCTCCGGGACAGGGGCAGGGTTGGGCACAGATACGCAGTATTTT
cdr3_aa: CASSSSGTGAGLGTDTQYF

cdr3_length: 20
v_call: TRBV2
d_call: TRBD1
j_call: TRBJ1-1
clone_size: -
cdr3_nt: TGTGCCAGCAGTGGTGTCAGGACAGGGGGCGCAGAACGGGGGAACACTGAAGCTTTCTTT
cdr3_aa: CASSGVRTGGAERGNTEAFF

cdr3_length: 14
v_call: TRBV28
d_call: -
j_call: TRBJ2-7
clone_size: -
cdr3_nt: TGTGCCAGCAGCCGTGCCACAGGGTACTACGAGCAGTACTTC
cdr3_aa: CASSRATGYYEQYF